The T cell receptor (beta chain) under discussion was sequenced for a study of cytomegalovirus exposure and HLA in healthy donors. Study findings and constraints: The study flagged fewer than 200 TCR beta chains as cytomegalovirus-associated. Reports credit the classifier with highly specific, highly sensitive diagnosis of cytomegalovirus status.

This clone was observed a few times. Antigen specificity is unknown. CDR3 size: 19 residues. Germline CDR1 is SGHRS and CDR2 is YFSETQ. V shed 0 bases, J shed 2 bases, and the junction held 15 bases outside the gene matches. The assay was immunoSEQ multiplex PCR, and TCRdb's table has in-frame clones only and misses some. The repertoire holds a few hundred thousand clones, with approximately 80% as singletons. The TCR was taken from a woman aged 25 to 39 in good health and CMV-seropositive. The chain joins TRBV5-1 to TRBJ2-7, with 9 nucleotides matching TRBD1. Sequenced material: PBMCs. For the CDR3, the DNA is TGCGCCAGCAGCTTGGCAGGATTCCTCGGGACAGGGCGCCCCTACGAGCAGTACTTC. Its translation is CASSLAGFLGTGRPYEQYF.